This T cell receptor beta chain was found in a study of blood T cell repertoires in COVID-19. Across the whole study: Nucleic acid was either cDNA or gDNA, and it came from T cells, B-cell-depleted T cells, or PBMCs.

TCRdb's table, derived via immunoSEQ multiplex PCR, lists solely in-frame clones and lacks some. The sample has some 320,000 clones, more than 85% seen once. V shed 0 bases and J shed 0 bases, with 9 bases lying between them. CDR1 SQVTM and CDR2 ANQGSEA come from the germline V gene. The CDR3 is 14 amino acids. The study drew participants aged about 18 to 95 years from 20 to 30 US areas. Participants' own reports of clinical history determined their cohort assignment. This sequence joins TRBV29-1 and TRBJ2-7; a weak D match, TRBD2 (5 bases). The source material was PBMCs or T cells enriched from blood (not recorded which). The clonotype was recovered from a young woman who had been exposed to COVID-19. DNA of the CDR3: TGCAGCGTTGAAGATAGAGGGATCTCCTACGAGCAGTACTTC. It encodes CSVEDRGISYEQYF.